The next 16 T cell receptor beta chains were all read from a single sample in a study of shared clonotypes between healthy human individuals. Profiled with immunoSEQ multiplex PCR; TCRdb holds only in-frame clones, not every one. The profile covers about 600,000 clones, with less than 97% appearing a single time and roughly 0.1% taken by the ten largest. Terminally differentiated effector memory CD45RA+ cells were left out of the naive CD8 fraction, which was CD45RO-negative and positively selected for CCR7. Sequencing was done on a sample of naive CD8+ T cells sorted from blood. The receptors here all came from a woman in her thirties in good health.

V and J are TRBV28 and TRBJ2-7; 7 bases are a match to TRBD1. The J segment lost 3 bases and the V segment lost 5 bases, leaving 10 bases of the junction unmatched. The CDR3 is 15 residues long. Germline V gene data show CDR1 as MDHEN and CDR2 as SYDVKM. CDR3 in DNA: TGTGCCAGCAGTGGAGACAGGGAAAAGGACTACGAGCAGTACTTC. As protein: CASSGDREKDYEQYF. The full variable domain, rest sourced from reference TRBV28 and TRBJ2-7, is DVKVTQSSRYLVKRTGEKVFLECVQDMDHENMFWYRQDPGLGLRLIYFSYDVKMKEKGDIPEGYSVSREKKERFSLILESASTNQTSMYLCASSGDREKDYEQYFGPGTRLTVT.

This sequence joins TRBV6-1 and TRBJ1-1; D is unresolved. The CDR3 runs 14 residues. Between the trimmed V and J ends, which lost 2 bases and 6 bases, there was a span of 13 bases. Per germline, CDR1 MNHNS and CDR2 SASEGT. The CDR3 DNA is TGTGCCAGCAGTGAACGCTCCCAGGTCGCTGAAGCTTTCTTT. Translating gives CASSERSQVAEAFF.

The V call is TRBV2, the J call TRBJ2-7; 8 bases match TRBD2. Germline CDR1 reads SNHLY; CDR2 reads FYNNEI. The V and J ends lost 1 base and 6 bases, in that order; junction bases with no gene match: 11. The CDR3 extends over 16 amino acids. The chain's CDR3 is CASSEGVSGMDLEQYF. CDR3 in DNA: TGTGCCAGCAGTGAAGGTGTTAGCGGGATGGACCTCGAGCAGTACTTC.

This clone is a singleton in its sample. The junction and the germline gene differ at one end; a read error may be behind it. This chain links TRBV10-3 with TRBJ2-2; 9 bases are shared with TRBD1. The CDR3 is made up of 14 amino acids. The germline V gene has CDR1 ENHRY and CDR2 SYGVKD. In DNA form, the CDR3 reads TGTGCCATCACGGACAGGGGTGAGGCCGGGGGGCTGTTTTTT. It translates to CAITDRGEAGGLFF.

In DNA, the CDR3 is TGTGCCAGCAGTTACCAATACACAGATACGCAGTATTTT. Protein: CASSYQYTDTQYF. The chain carries TRBV6-5 and TRBJ2-3, with D unresolved. The germline V gene has CDR1 MNHEY and CDR2 SVGAGI. This CDR3 region has 13 residues. V was cut by 2 bases and J by 2 bases, with 5 bases left in between.

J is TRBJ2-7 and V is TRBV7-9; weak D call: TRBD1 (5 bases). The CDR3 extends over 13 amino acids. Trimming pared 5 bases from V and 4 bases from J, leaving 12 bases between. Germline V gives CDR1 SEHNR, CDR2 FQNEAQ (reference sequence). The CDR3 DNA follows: TGTGCCAGCAGCACCCAGGGTAAATACGAGCAGTACTTC. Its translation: CASSTQGKYEQYF.

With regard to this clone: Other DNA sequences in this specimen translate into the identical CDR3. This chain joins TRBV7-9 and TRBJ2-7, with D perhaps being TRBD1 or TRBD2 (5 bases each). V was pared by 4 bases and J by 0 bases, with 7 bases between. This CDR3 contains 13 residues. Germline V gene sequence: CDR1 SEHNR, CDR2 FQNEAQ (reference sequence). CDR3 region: CASSSGTSYEQYF. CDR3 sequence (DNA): TGTGCCAGCAGCTCCGGGACCTCCTACGAGCAGTACTTC.

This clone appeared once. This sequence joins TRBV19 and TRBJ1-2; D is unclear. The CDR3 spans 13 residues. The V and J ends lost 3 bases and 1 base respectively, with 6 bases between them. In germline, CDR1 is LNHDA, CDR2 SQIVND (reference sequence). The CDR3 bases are TGTGCCAGTAGTATTACAGTTAACTATGGCTACACCTTC. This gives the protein CASSITVNYGYTF.

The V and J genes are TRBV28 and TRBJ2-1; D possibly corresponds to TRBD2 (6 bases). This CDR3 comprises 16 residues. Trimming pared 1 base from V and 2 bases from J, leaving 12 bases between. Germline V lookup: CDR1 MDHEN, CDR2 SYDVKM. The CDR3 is CASSLSRRGPYNEQFF. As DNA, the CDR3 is TGTGCCAGCAGTTTATCCAGGCGGGGCCCCTACAATGAGCAGTTCTTC.

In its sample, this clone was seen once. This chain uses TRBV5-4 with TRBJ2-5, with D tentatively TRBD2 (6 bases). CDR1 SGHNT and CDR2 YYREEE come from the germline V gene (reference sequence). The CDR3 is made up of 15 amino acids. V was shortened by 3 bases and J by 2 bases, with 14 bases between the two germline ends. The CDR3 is CASSSTGSLQETQYF. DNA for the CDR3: TGTGCCAGCAGCTCCACCGGGAGTTTACAAGAGACCCAGTACTTC. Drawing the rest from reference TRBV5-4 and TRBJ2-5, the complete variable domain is ETGVTQSPTHLIKTRGQQVTLRCSSQSGHNTVSWYQQALGQGPQFIFQYYREEENGRGNFPPRFSGLQFPNYSSELNVNALELDDSALYLCASSSTGSLQETQYFGPGTRLLVL.

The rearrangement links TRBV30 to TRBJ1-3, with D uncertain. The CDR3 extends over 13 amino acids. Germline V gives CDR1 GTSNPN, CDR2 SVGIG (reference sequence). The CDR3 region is CALDRRTGNTIYF. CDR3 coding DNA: TGTGCTTTAGACCGGCGGACTGGAAACACCATATATTTT.

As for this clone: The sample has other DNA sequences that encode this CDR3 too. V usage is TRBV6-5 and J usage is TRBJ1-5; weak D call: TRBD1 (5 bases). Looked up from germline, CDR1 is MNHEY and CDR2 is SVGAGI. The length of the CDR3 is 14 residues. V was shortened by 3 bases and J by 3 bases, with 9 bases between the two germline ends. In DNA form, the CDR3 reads TGTGCCAGCAGTTATTCAGGGCCCAATCAGCCCCAGCATTTT. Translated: CASSYSGPNQPQHF.

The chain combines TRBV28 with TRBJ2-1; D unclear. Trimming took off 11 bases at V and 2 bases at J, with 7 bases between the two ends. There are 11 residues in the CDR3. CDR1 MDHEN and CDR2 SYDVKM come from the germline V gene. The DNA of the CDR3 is TGTGCCGCTGGAGCCTACAATGAGCAGTTCTTC. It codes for CAAGAYNEQFF.

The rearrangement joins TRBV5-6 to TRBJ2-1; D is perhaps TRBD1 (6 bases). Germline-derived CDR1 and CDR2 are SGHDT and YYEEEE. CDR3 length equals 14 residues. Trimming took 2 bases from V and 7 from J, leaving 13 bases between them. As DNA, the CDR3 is TGTGCCAGCAGCTTTCCCAGGGGCCTGAATGAGCAGTTCTTC. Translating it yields CASSFPRGLNEQFF.

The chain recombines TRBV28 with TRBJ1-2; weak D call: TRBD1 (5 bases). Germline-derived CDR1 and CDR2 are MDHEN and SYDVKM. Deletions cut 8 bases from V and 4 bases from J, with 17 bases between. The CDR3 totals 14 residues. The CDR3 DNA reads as TGTGCCAGCTCTAGACAGCCCTCCGGCTATGGCTACACCTTC. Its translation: CASSRQPSGYGYTF.

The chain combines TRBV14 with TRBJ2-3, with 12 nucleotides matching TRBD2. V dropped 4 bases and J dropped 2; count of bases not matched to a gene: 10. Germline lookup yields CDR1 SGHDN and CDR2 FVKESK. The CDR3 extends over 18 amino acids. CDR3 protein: CASSPGTSGLRNTDTQYF. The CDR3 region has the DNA TGTGCCAGCAGCCCAGGGACTAGCGGGCTACGAAACACAGATACGCAGTATTTT.